The source of this T cell receptor beta chain is a study of identical twins. Points from the study as a whole: The same donors were not followed; conclusions instead depended on cross-sectional statistical analysis. A partial confounding effect on zero-insertion analyses could come from invariant MAIT and iNKT cells.

One entry per CDR3 protein results from TCRdb running MiXCR on the 5' RACE reads. The sample holds around 550,000 distinct CDR3 sequences; about 15% are singletons and the top ten take less than 0.5%. As regards this clonotype: What it binds is not known.

With V trimmed by 0 bases and J by 2 bases, 7 bases remained unmatched. CDR1 and CDR2 from the germline V gene are ENHRY and SYGVKD. This CDR3 has 18 residues. This sample also appeared in a second study, on yellow fever vaccine responses in identical twins.

The V gene is TRBV10-3, the J gene TRBJ2-1; 10 bases agree with TRBD2. The sample consisted of CD4+ T cells sorted from blood. The receptor's source is a woman aged 18-35 years in good health. CDR3 in DNA: TGTGCCATCAGTGAGTCTCGTACTAGCGGGGCCACCTACAATGAGCAGTTCTTC. Protein product: CAISESRTSGATYNEQFF.